These 5 T cell receptor delta chains were all obtained from the same sample, sequenced in a study of human gamma delta and Vdelta1 T cells (dated by TCRdb to 2016 to 2019). The method behind the library was PCR. The listed sequencing device is Illumina MiSeq. After TCRdb called clones again from the public reads with CATT, rows with identical DNA were merged. The table for this sample lists about 6,500 delta-chain clones; almost 40% of them were counted only once. The ten largest make up approximately 5.9% of the sample. Their antigen targets remain unknown. The sequenced sample consisted of Vdelta1 gamma-delta T cells from blood grown in culture (DOT cells). The intended sense of this specimen's cell subset or site label: Delta One T cells, in vitro expanded/differentiated Vd1+ gamma-delta T cells. These receptors came from a human donor in good health.

The chain uses TRDV1 and TRDJ1; the match to TRDD3 covers 10 bases. Germline loops: CDR1 TSWWSYY, CDR2 QGS. The length of the CDR3 is 22 residues. The trim removed 4 bases at V and 2 bases at J, leaving 25 bases unmatched. CDR3 residues: CALGGARPSFLGDTGGTDKLIF. The CDR3 bases are TGTGCTCTTGGGGGAGCCAGGCCTTCCTTCTTGGGGGATACCGGGGGTACCGATAAACTCATCTTT.

In regard to this clone: Just one base apart from a much larger clone, this may be a read error. The rearrangement joins TRDV1 to TRDJ1, with TRDD3 identical over 8 bases. The V segment lost 3 bases and the J segment 0 bases; nucleotides outside the gene matches: 18. This CDR3 has 20 amino acids. Germline CDR1 TSWWSYY, CDR2 QGS. The CDR3 protein is CALGDHVLLSGGAYTDKLIF. The CDR3 region has the DNA TGTGCTCTTGGGGACCATGTCCTACTCTCTGGGGGAGCCTACACCGATAAACTCATCTTT.

The chain links TRDV1 to TRDJ1; 8 bases match TRDD3. Germline loops: CDR1 TSWWSYY, CDR2 QGS. There are 17 residues in the CDR3. The V gene end was trimmed by 3 bases and the J gene end by 1 base; junction bases not matched to a gene: 10. CDR3 residues: CALGDITGGPPTDKLIF. The CDR3 nucleotides read TGTGCTCTTGGGGACATTACTGGGGGCCCACCCACCGATAAACTCATCTTT.

This clone was found a few times. The rearrangement joins TRDV1 to TRDJ1; D is uncertain. Looked up from germline, CDR1 is TSWWSYY and CDR2 is QGS. V gave up 4 bases and J gave up 4 bases, with 25 bases separating them. The CDR3 runs 18 residues. The CDR3 region is CALGGLRRRRETGDKLIF. Written as DNA, the CDR3 is TGTGCTCTTGGGGGCCTCAGACGTAGGAGGGAAACAGGCGATAAACTCATCTTT.

The V call is TRDV1, the J call TRDJ1; tentative D call: TRDD3 (5 bases). Trimming shortened V by 3 bases and J by 4 bases, and 12 bases separated the two germline ends. CDR1 and CDR2 from the germline V gene are TSWWSYY and QGS. The CDR3 has 14 residues. CDR3 amino acids: CALGDLRGRDKLIF. CDR3 nucleotides: TGTGCTCTTGGGGATCTCCGGGGACGCGATAAACTCATCTTT.